The rows below give T cell receptor beta chains drawn from one sample of a study of T cell responses to AZD1222 COVID-19 vaccine. Method: immunoSEQ multiplex PCR; TCRdb's copy keeps in-frame clones and lacks some. The data show approximately 180,000 clones, just over 90% seen once. Sequences were derived from peripheral blood, sampled 28 days after the second dose of the MenACWY control vaccine. The receptors derive from an adult who received the MenACWY meningococcal vaccine as a control. Each CDR3 is given with its conserved first and last residue. A D gene is named only where the DNA matches it firmly. Clone size appears in some rows only: once, few, many, or a class for an expanded clone.

D	length	J	V	size	CDR3	DNA
TRBD2	17	TRBJ2-3	TRBV3-1/TRBV3-2	-	CASSLTSGLAGTDTQYF	TGTGCCAGCAGCCTGACCTCCGGACTAGCGGGCACAGATACGCAGTATTTT
TRBD1	16	TRBJ2-3	TRBV19	-	CASSSGQGLGTDTQYF	TGTGCCAGTAGTAGCGGACAGGGATTGGGCACAGATACGCAGTATTTT
-	14	TRBJ2-5	TRBV28	-	CASRPQIPQETQYF	TGTGCCAGCAGGCCCCAGATCCCGCAAGAGACCCAGTACTTC
-	13	TRBJ2-1	TRBV11-3	-	CASSPGTNNEQFF	TGTGCCAGCAGCCCAGGGACGAACAATGAGCAGTTCTTC
-	11	TRBJ1-4	TRBV28	-	CATQSLEKLFF	TGTGCCACCCAGTCGCTTGAAAAACTGTTTTTT
-	14	TRBJ1-4	TRBV25-1	-	CASSERGEGEKLFF	TGTGCCAGCAGTGAAAGGGGGGAAGGAGAAAAACTGTTTTTT
TRBD2	17	TRBJ2-2	TRBV24-1	-	CATSDLTSGYNTGELFF	TGTGCCACCAGTGACCTCACTAGCGGGTACAACACCGGGGAGCTGTTTTTT
TRBD1	14	TRBJ1-2	TRBV4-1	-	CASSQERQGSGYTF	TGCGCCAGCAGCCAGGAAAGACAGGGGTCTGGCTACACCTTC
TRBD1	13	TRBJ1-4	TRBV2	-	CASRGGQGEKLFF	TGTGCCAGCAGAGGGGGACAGGGAGAAAAACTGTTTTTT
-	16	TRBJ2-2	TRBV5-1	-	CASSLAVGSGAGELFF	TGCGCCAGCAGCTTGGCCGTCGGGAGTGGCGCCGGGGAGCTGTTTTTT
-	11	TRBJ1-1	TRBV28	-	CASSAYTEAFF	TGTGCCAGCAGTGCGTACACTGAAGCTTTCTTT
-	18	TRBJ2-5	TRBV7-2	-	CASSSQGGAGLSQETQYF	TGTGCCAGCAGCTCCCAAGGGGGAGCGGGTCTCTCCCAAGAGACCCAGTACTTC
TRBD2	16	TRBJ2-1	TRBV24-1	once	CATSDFGDSGGNEQFF	TGTGCCACCAGTGATTTCGGGGACTCCGGGGGGAATGAGCAGTTCTTC
-	14	TRBJ2-1	TRBV5-5	-	CASSSGINYNEQFF	TGTGCCAGCAGCTCAGGGATAAACTACAATGAGCAGTTCTTC
TRBD1	14	TRBJ1-1	TRBV6-5	-	CASSYSQGASEAFF	TGTGCCAGCAGTTACTCACAGGGGGCGTCTGAAGCTTTCTTT
-	17	TRBJ2-6	TRBV5-1	-	CASNALGGATGANVLTF	TGCGCCAGCAACGCCCTTGGGGGGGCCACTGGGGCCAACGTCCTGACTTTC
-	12	TRBJ2-6	TRBV29-1	-	CSVRGGANVLTF	TGCAGCGTCCGAGGGGGGGCCAACGTCCTGACTTTC
-	13	TRBJ1-6	TRBV14	-	CASSIDGNSPLHF	TGTGCCAGCAGCATTGACGGCAATTCACCCCTCCACTTT
-	13	TRBJ1-1	TRBV4-3	-	CASSLQGSTEAFF	TGCGCCAGCAGCCTTCAGGGGAGCACTGAAGCTTTCTTT
-	18	TRBJ2-5	TRBV9	few	CASSVAVRRQREVETQYF	TGTGCCAGCAGCGTAGCGGTGAGGAGACAAAGGGAAGTGGAGACCCAGTACTTC
-	15	TRBJ1-6	TRBV3-1/TRBV3-2	-	CASSQDPRGDSPLHF	TGTGCCAGCAGCCAAGATCCAAGGGGGGATTCACCCCTCCACTTT
TRBD2	16	TRBJ2-7	TRBV4-1	-	CASSQEDSGGLYEQYF	TGCGCCAGCAGCCAAGAAGATAGCGGGGGGCTCTACGAGCAGTACTTC